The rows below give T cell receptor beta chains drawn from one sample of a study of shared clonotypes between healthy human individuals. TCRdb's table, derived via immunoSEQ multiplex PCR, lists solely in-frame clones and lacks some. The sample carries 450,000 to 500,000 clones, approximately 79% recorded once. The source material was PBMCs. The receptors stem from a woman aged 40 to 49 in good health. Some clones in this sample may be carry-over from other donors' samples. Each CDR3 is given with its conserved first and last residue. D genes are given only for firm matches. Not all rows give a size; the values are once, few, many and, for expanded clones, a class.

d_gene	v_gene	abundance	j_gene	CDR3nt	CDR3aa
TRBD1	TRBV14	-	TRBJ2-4	TGTGCCAGCAGCCGGGACAGGGGGAACATTCAGTACTTC	CASSRDRGNIQYF
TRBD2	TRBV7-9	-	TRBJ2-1	TGTGCCAGCAGCTTTGCGCCGGGACTAGCGGGAGCTGAGCAGTTCTTC	CASSFAPGLAGAEQFF
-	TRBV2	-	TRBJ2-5	TGTGCCACCCGGGTCCCCCAAGAGACCCAGTACTTC	CATRVPQETQYF
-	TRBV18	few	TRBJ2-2	TGTGCCAGCTCACCACGACTAGAGAACGGGGAGCTGTTTTTT	CASSPRLENGELFF
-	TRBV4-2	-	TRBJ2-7	TGTGCCAGCAGCCAAGATGTCCTAAACTACGAGCAGTACTTC	CASSQDVLNYEQYF
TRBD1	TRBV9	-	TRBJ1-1	TGTGCCAGCAGCGCAGCCGACAGGGCGGGTTCTGAAGCTTTCTTT	CASSAADRAGSEAFF
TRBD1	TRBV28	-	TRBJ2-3	TGTGCCAGCAGTTCATTCACAGGGGGCGCAGATACGCAGTATTTT	CASSSFTGGADTQYF
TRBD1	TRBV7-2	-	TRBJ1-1	TGTGCCAGCAGCCGATGGACAGGGAGGAACACTGAAGCTTTCTTT	CASSRWTGRNTEAFF
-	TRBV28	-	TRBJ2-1	TGTGCCACCCTGGGGGGCAGCGATGAGCAGTTCTTC	CATLGGSDEQFF
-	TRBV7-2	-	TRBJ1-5	TGTGCCAGCAGCTTCAGGGGCGAGAGGCCCCAGCATTTT	CASSFRGERPQHF
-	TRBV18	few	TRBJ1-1	TGTGCCAGCTCACCCGGGGGGGGACACACTGAAGCTTTCTTT	CASSPGGGHTEAFF
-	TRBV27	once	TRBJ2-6	TGTGCCAGCAGGCTAAGCTCTGGGGCCAACGTCCTGACTTTC	CASRLSSGANVLTF
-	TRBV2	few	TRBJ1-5	TGTGCCAGCAGACAGGAGATTAGCAATCAGCCCCAGCATTTT	CASRQEISNQPQHF
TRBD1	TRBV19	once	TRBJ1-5	TGTGCCAGTTCTAGAGTGGACAGGGGGCGAAATCAGCCCCAGCATTTT	CASSRVDRGRNQPQHF
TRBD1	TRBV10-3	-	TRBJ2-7	TGTGCCATCAGTGAGTGGACTCCGGGACAGGGGATTGGCGAGCAGTACTTC	CAISEWTPGQGIGEQYF
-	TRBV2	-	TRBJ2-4	TGTGCCAGCACCTCACTAAAGGGGAAAAACATTCAGTACTTC	CASTSLKGKNIQYF
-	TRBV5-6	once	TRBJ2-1	TGTGCCAGCAGCTTGGAGGGTGAGCAGTTCTTC	CASSLEGEQFF
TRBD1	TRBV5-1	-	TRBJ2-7	TGCGCCAGCAAGCCCGGGACAGGAGACTACGAGCAGTACTTC	CASKPGTGDYEQYF
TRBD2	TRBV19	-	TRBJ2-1	TGTGCCAGTAGTGCCAGACTAGCGGGAGTGTACGATGAGCAGTTCTTC	CASSARLAGVYDEQFF
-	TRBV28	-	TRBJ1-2	TGTGCCAGCGGAAATCGCGGGCAGTCATATGGCTACACCTTC	CASGNRGQSYGYTF
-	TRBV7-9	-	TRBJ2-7	TGTGCCAGCAGCTTTCAGGGTTACGAGCAGTACTTC	CASSFQGYEQYF
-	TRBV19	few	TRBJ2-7	TGTGCCAGTTCACCCCCCGGGGACTACGAGCAGTACTTC	CASSPPGDYEQYF
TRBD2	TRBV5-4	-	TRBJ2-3	TGTGCCAGCAGCCCGCGACTAGCGGGAGGCTCAGATACGCAGTATTTT	CASSPRLAGGSDTQYF
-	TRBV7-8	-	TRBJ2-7	TGTGCCAGCAGCGCGAGACTAGACTACGAGCAGTACTTC	CASSARLDYEQYF
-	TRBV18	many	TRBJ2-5	TGTGCCAGCTCACCTGCCGGGGAGACCCAGTACTTC	CASSPAGETQYF
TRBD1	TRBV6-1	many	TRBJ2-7	TGTGCCAGCGGAAAGGGGACAGGGGGGTCCTACGAGCAGTACTTC	CASGKGTGGSYEQYF
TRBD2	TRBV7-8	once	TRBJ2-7	TGTGCCAGCAGCCTACTAGCGGAATACGAGCAGTACTTC	CASSLLAEYEQYF
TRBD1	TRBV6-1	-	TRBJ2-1	TGTGCCAGCAGTGAGACAGGGGGCGCGGGGCGTGAGCAGTTCTTC	CASSETGGAGREQFF
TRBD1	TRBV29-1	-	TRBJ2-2	TGCAGCGCAGACAGGGGGCCGGGCGGGGAGCTGTTTTTT	CSADRGPGGELFF
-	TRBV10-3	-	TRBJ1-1	TGTGCCATCAGTGAGCGGACGGATAACACTGAAGCTTTCTTT	CAISERTDNTEAFF
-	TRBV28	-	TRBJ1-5	TGTGCCAGCAGAGGGGGGCGTTCGGGACAGCCCCAGCATTTT	CASRGGRSGQPQHF
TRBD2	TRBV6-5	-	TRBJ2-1	TGTGCCAGCAGTTGGGGGGGAGGGATGGATGAGCAGTTCTTC	CASSWGGGMDEQFF
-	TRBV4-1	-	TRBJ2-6	TGCGCCAGCAGCCAAGACCGGACGGGCGTCCTGACTTTC	CASSQDRTGVLTF
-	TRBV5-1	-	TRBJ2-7	TGCGCCAGCAGCTTGGGGGGCGCGGGCGAGCAGTACTTC	CASSLGGAGEQYF
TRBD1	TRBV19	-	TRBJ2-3	TGTGCCAGTAGGATTCAAGGGGGCTCATCAGTAGGAGATACGCAGTATTTT	CASRIQGGSSVGDTQYF
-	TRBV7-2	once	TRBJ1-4	TGTGCCAGCAGCTTCAGGGGCGGGGATAGTGAAAAACTGTTTTTT	CASSFRGGDSEKLFF
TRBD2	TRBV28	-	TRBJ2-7	TGTGCCAGCAGTCCCTCCCGGACTAGCGGGCGAGCCTACGAGCAGTACTTC	CASSPSRTSGRAYEQYF
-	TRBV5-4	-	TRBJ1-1	TGTGCCAGCAGCTTGGACAGTACGAACACTGAAGCTTTCTTT	CASSLDSTNTEAFF
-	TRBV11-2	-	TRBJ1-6	TGTGCCAGCAGCTTAGCCTCAAGGCAACCCCTCCACTTT	CASSLASRQPLHF
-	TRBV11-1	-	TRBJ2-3	TGTGCCAGCAGCCGAAGGGGCCAGGGAGGAGATACGCAGTATTTT	CASSRRGQGGDTQYF
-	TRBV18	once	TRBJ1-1	TGTGCCAGCTCACCACGGAACATGAACACTGAAGCTTTCTTT	CASSPRNMNTEAFF
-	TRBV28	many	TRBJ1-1	TGTGCCAGCGTCTTGGGAGAGTTGGCTTTCTTT	CASVLGELAFF
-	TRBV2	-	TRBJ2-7	TGTGCCAGCAGGAGGGGAGGTGCCTACGAGCAGTACTTC	CASRRGGAYEQYF
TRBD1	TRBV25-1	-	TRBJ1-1	TGTGCCAGCAGTGAGAACCTGGGACAGATGAACACTGAAGCTTTCTTT	CASSENLGQMNTEAFF
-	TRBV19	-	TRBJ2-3	TGTGCCAGTAGTATCGGGCTAGCTCTAAGCACAGATACGCAGTATTTT	CASSIGLALSTDTQYF